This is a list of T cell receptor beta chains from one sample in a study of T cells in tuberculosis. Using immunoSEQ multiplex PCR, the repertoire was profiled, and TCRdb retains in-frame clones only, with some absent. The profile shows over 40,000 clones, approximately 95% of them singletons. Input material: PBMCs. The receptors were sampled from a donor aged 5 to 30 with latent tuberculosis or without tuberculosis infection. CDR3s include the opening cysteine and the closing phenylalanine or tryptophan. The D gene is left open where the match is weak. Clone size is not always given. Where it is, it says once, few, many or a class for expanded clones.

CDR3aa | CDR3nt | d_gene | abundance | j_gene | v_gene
CATRGTGENSPLHF | TGTGCCACCCGAGGGACAGGGGAAAATTCACCCCTCCACTTT | TRBD1 | few | TRBJ1-6 | TRBV6-4
CASSPGVGELFF | TGTGCCAGCAGCCCAGGGGTCGGGGAGCTGTTTTTT | - | - | TRBJ2-2 | TRBV14
CASILDRGMGNQPQHF | TGTGCCAGCATACTTGACAGGGGGATGGGCAATCAGCCCCAGCATTTT | TRBD1 | once | TRBJ1-5 | TRBV2
CASLNRGNTEAFF | TGTGCCAGCTTGAACAGGGGGAACACTGAAGCTTTCTTT | TRBD1 | - | TRBJ1-1 | TRBV10-3
CSTKGALEQFF | TGCAGTACTAAGGGGGCCCTGGAGCAGTTCTTC | TRBD1 | - | TRBJ2-1 | TRBV20-1
CASSLDRTGASNQPQHF | TGTGCCAGCAGCTTAGATAGGACAGGGGCTTCTAATCAGCCCCAGCATTTT | TRBD1 | - | TRBJ1-5 | TRBV11-2
CASSWGQSGNQPQHF | TGTGCCAGCAGTTGGGGACAGTCTGGCAATCAGCCCCAGCATTTT | TRBD1 | - | TRBJ1-5 | TRBV6-6
CSVAGQGRYGYTF | TGCAGCGTTGCCGGACAGGGTCGCTATGGCTACACCTTC | TRBD1 | - | TRBJ1-2 | TRBV29-1
CASSSLEAPGQKIYEQYF | TGTGCCAGCAGCTCCCTAGAAGCACCGGGACAGAAGATTTACGAGCAGTACTTC | TRBD1 | - | TRBJ2-7 | TRBV7-6
CASSLVVPPDREPYEQYF | TGTGCCAGCAGCTTAGTAGTTCCTCCGGACAGGGAGCCCTACGAGCAGTACTTC | TRBD1 | - | TRBJ2-7 | TRBV7-9
CASSPTGGGGNTIYF | TGTGCCAGCAGTCCGACAGGGGGCGGTGGAAACACCATATATTTT | TRBD1 | - | TRBJ1-3 | TRBV27
CASSSLFEGEETQYF | TGTGCCAGCAGCTCATTGTTTGAGGGAGAAGAGACCCAGTACTTC | - | - | TRBJ2-5 | TRBV7-9
CASTGLAGGPYTQYF | TGCGCCAGCACTGGCCTAGCGGGGGGGCCATATACGCAGTATTTT | TRBD2 | - | TRBJ2-3 | TRBV10-2
CASSGSLNYGYTF | TGTGCCAGCAGCGGGTCCCTTAACTATGGCTACACCTTC | - | - | TRBJ1-2 | TRBV2
CASSDLGTGNNQPQHF | TGTGCCAGCAGTGATTTAGGGACAGGTAACAATCAGCCCCAGCATTTT | TRBD1 | - | TRBJ1-5 | TRBV6-1
CASNRQGTQEKLFF | TGTGCCAGTAACAGACAGGGGACGCAAGAAAAACTGTTTTTT | TRBD1 | once | TRBJ1-4 | TRBV2
CASPRGYGGYTF | TGTGCCAGCCCTAGGGGGTATGGAGGCTACACCTTC | - | - | TRBJ1-2 | TRBV19
CASRPGQASSGANVLTF | TGCGCCAGCAGGCCGGGACAGGCCTCCTCTGGGGCCAACGTCCTGACTTTC | TRBD1 | - | TRBJ2-6 | TRBV5-1
CASSLSGSRGKAFF | TGTGCCAGCAGTTTATCGGGGAGCAGGGGCAAAGCTTTCTTT | - | - | TRBJ1-1 | TRBV27
CASSLPGQGAGGYTF | TGTGCCAGCAGCCTACCGGGACAGGGGGCGGGTGGCTACACCTTC | TRBD1 | - | TRBJ1-2 | TRBV5-5
CASSMGLGQGNQPQHF | TGTGCCAGTAGTATGGGGCTCGGACAGGGGAATCAGCCCCAGCATTTT | TRBD1 | - | TRBJ1-5 | TRBV19
CASSPGRGNQPQHF | TGTGCCAGCAGCCCCGGCAGGGGCAATCAGCCCCAGCATTTT | - | few | TRBJ1-5 | TRBV5-6
CASSDGPPLYGYTF | TGTGCCAGCAGCGATGGGCCGCCTCTCTATGGCTACACCTTC | - | - | TRBJ1-2 | TRBV6-6
CASIGRGLETDTQYF | TGTGCCAGCATCGGGCGGGGGTTAGAGACAGATACGCAGTATTTT | TRBD2 | - | TRBJ2-3 | TRBV27
CARRGSRYGYTF | TGTGCCAGAAGGGGGTCTCGCTATGGCTACACCTTC | - | - | TRBJ1-2 | TRBV5-6
CASSDGTGGDYSNQPQHF | TGTGCCAGCAGTGACGGGACAGGGGGCGACTATAGCAATCAGCCCCAGCATTTT | TRBD1 | - | TRBJ1-5 | TRBV6-1
CASSAWDRYNEQFF | TGTGCCAGTAGTGCGTGGGACAGATACAATGAGCAGTTCTTC | TRBD1 | - | TRBJ2-1 | TRBV19
CASSSTGFSNQPQHF | TGTGCCAGCAGTTCGACAGGTTTTAGCAATCAGCCCCAGCATTTT | - | - | TRBJ1-5 | TRBV28
CASSLMDRVDTEAFF | TGCGCCAGCAGCCTGATGGACAGGGTGGATACTGAAGCTTTCTTT | TRBD1 | - | TRBJ1-1 | TRBV4-1
CASSQEEGLDGYTF | TGCGCCAGCAGCCAAGAGGAGGGTTTGGACGGCTACACCTTC | - | - | TRBJ1-2 | TRBV4-3
CASSKPSSETQYF | TGTGCCAGCAGCAAACCGTCTTCTGAGACCCAGTACTTC | - | - | TRBJ2-5 | TRBV21-1
CASGQGAPGANVLTF | TGTGCCAGCGGACAGGGGGCGCCAGGGGCCAACGTCCTGACTTTC | TRBD1 | - | TRBJ2-6 | TRBV25-1
CASSFGTSGTQYF | TGTGCCAGCAGCTTCGGGACTAGCGGTACGCAGTATTTT | TRBD2 | - | TRBJ2-3 | TRBV9
CASTNLGSSPMNTEAFF | TGTGCCAGCACCAATCTAGGGAGCTCACCCATGAACACTGAAGCTTTCTTT | - | - | TRBJ1-1 | TRBV27
CAWSTGSNYGYTF | TGTGCCTGGAGTACGGGATCTAACTATGGCTACACCTTC | - | - | TRBJ1-2 | TRBV30
CASSLTGPVLSATNEKLFF | TGTGCCAGCAGCTTAACAGGACCAGTCCTCTCGGCAACTAATGAAAAACTGTTTTTT | - | - | TRBJ1-4 | TRBV7-2
CASSSDGQGDYGYTF | TGTGCCAGCAGCTCCGACGGACAGGGAGACTATGGCTACACCTTC | TRBD1 | - | TRBJ1-2 | TRBV5-5
CASRAGSKGTQYF | TGTGCCAGCAGGGCCGGGTCCAAAGGTACGCAGTATTTT | - | - | TRBJ2-3 | TRBV14
CASSFSGQDYGYTF | TGTGCCAGCAGTTTCTCGGGACAGGACTATGGCTACACCTTC | TRBD1 | - | TRBJ1-2 | TRBV28
CASSSGQGTYEQYF | TGTGCCAGCAGCTCAGGACAGGGTACCTACGAGCAGTACTTC | TRBD1 | - | TRBJ2-7 | TRBV5-4
CASSLEGLAGGNYNEQFF | TGTGCCAGCAGCTTAGAGGGACTAGCGGGGGGGAACTACAATGAGCAGTTCTTC | TRBD2 | - | TRBJ2-1 | TRBV11-3
CATRDRGRTDTQYF | TGTGCCACGAGGGACAGGGGGCGCACAGATACGCAGTATTTT | TRBD1 | once | TRBJ2-3 | TRBV6-1
CASSFPVTEAFF | TGTGCCAGCAGCTTTCCGGTCACTGAAGCTTTCTTT | - | - | TRBJ1-1 | TRBV5-6
CAWSVLGYGNTIYF | TGTGCCTGGAGTGTACTAGGGTACGGAAACACCATATATTTT | - | once | TRBJ1-3 | TRBV30
CASSPRGDFMNTEAFF | TGTGCCAGCAGTCCACGGGGAGATTTCATGAACACTGAAGCTTTCTTT | - | - | TRBJ1-1 | TRBV2
CASSERQPNEKLFF | TGCGCCAGCAGTGAAAGACAGCCTAATGAAAAACTGTTTTTT | - | - | TRBJ1-4 | TRBV10-1
CASSRDRVGLGEQFF | TGTGCCAGCAGTAGAGACAGGGTGGGCCTCGGTGAGCAGTTCTTC | TRBD1 | - | TRBJ2-1 | TRBV2
CAWGTGVHEQYF | TGTGCCTGGGGGACAGGCGTCCACGAGCAGTACTTC | TRBD1 | once | TRBJ2-7 | TRBV30
CASSLTRGGLNEQFF | TGTGCCAGCAGCTTGACGCGGGGGGGCCTGAATGAGCAGTTCTTC | TRBD2 | - | TRBJ2-1 | TRBV5-4
CASSITSGSSYNEQFF | TGTGCCAGTAGTATTACTAGCGGGAGCTCCTACAATGAGCAGTTCTTC | TRBD2 | once | TRBJ2-1 | TRBV19
CASSLRLAGSYEQYF | TGTGCCAGCAGCTTACGGCTAGCGGGCTCCTACGAGCAGTACTTC | TRBD2 | - | TRBJ2-7 | TRBV5-4
CASSGSGWDEKLFF | TGTGCCAGCAGTGGCTCCGGGTGGGATGAAAAACTGTTTTTT | - | - | TRBJ1-4 | TRBV6-5
CASSYLPGDSGNTIYF | TGTGCCAGCAGTTACTTACCGGGGGACTCTGGAAACACCATATATTTT | - | - | TRBJ1-3 | TRBV6-5
CASSFSGTGSQETQYF | TGTGCCAGCAGTTTTTCCGGGACAGGGTCCCAAGAGACCCAGTACTTC | TRBD1 | - | TRBJ2-5 | TRBV28
CASSDRWYSLNYGYTF | TGTGCCAGCAGTGATCGTTGGTACAGCTTAAACTATGGCTACACCTTC | - | - | TRBJ1-2 | TRBV6-1
CASSLNLAGAAQYF | TGCGCCAGCAGCTTAAATCTAGCGGGGGCAGCGCAGTATTTT | TRBD2 | once | TRBJ2-3 | TRBV5-1
CASSVKWGNSPLHF | TGTGCCAGCAGCGTGAAGTGGGGCAATTCACCCCTCCACTTT | - | - | TRBJ1-6 | TRBV7-2
CASSVTGGYGYTF | TGTGCCAGCAGCGTGACAGGGGGCTATGGCTACACCTTC | TRBD1 | - | TRBJ1-2 | TRBV7-3
CASSLTRIDPDTQYF | TGCGCCAGCAGCCTTACTAGGATCGACCCAGATACGCAGTATTTT | - | - | TRBJ2-3 | TRBV10-2